What follows are 16 T cell receptor beta chains derived from one specimen sequenced in a study of T cells in Graves' hyperthyroidism and ophthalmopathy. Amplification of TCR beta CDR3 regions used RNA as the template. The HTBI set primed first-round TCR CDR3 RT-PCR. MiXCR was run by TCRdb on the multiplex PCR reads, yielding one entry per CDR3 protein. There are roughly 500,000 distinct CDR3 sequences in the sample; over 45% occur only once, and roughly 45% lies in the top ten. The source material was peripheral blood or thyroid tissue (not recorded which). Every receptor here comes from an adult woman with Graves' disease, either hyperthyroidism or ophthalmopathy (not recorded which).

The rearrangement joins TRBV7-2 to TRBJ1-3; D not certain. V lost 5 bases, J lost 0 bases, and 11 bases lay in between. This CDR3 is built from 15 residues. Germline V gene sequence: CDR1 SGHTA, CDR2 FQGNSA. CDR3 sequence: CASSPRVTSGNTIYF. The CDR3 DNA follows: TGTGCCAGCAGCCCCCGGGTCACCTCTGGAAACACCATATATTTT.

This clonotype has at least ten counts. The rearrangement uses TRBV5-1 and TRBJ2-2, with 8 bases aligning to TRBD1. Trimming at V came to 0 bases and at J to 1 base, leaving 8 bases not matched to a gene. The CDR3 length is 18 residues. CDR1 is SGHRS, CDR2 YFSETQ, per germline. The CDR3 region has the DNA TGCGCCAGCAGCTTGGTTCACCCGGGACAGGAGAACACCGGGGAGCTGTTTTTT. Amino acid sequence: CASSLVHPGQENTGELFF. Drawing the rest from reference TRBV5-1 and TRBJ2-2, the complete variable domain is KAGVTQTPRYLIKTRGQQVTLSCSPISGHRSVSWYQQTPGQGLQFLFEYFSETQRNKGNFPGRFSGRQFSNSRSEMNVSTLELGDSALYLCASSLVHPGQENTGELFFGEGSRLTVL.

In its sample, this clonotype was seen many times. The rearrangement uses TRBV10-1 and TRBJ2-7; no reliable D call. The CDR3 runs 14 residues. Trimming stripped 3 bases from V and 3 bases from J, with 12 bases between. Germline assignment: CDR1 WNHNN and CDR2 SYGVQD (reference sequence). The CDR3 bases are TGCGCCAGCAGTGATGGTAGGATAAACTACGAGCAGTACTTC. It specifies CASSDGRINYEQYF.

The chain recombines TRBV7-2 with TRBJ2-7, with D possibly matching TRBD2 (6 bases). The germline CDR1 and CDR2 sequences are SGHTA and FQGNSA. The CDR3 contains 16 residues. V was shortened by 5 bases and J by 3 bases, with 20 bases between the two germline ends. CDR3 DNA: TGTGCCAGCAGCGCCTTCGAGGGAGGAATAAACTACGAGCAGTACTTC. It encodes CASSAFEGGINYEQYF.

CDR3 amino acids: CAISPRDSHETQYF. The CDR3 coding sequence is TGTGCCATCAGCCCCCGGGACTCCCACGAGACCCAGTACTTC. V and J are TRBV10-3 and TRBJ2-5, with TRBD2 as a possible D gene (6 bases). The CDR3 is made up of 14 amino acids. Germline values: CDR1 ENHRY, CDR2 SYGVKD. V lost 6 bases and J lost 5, with 16 bases in between.

This chain connects TRBV19 to TRBJ1-2; D uncertain. V was clipped by 9 bases and J by 4 bases, with 18 bases between them. Germline CDR1 reads LNHDA; CDR2 reads SQIVND (reference sequence). The CDR3 length is 14 residues. The CDR3 spells CASSPRGSLYGYTF. The CDR3 coding sequence is TGTGCCAGCAGTCCACGCGGCAGCCTCTATGGCTACACCTTC.

This rearrangement joins TRBV29-1 to TRBJ2-2; D remains ambiguous. Deletions cut 4 bases from V and 3 bases from J, with 9 bases between. The CDR3 extends over 13 amino acids. Germline V gene sequence: CDR1 SQVTM, CDR2 ANQGSEA. CDR3 sequence reads: CSVVRSYTGELFF. The CDR3 nucleotides read TGCAGCGTTGTGAGGTCTTACACCGGGGAGCTGTTTTTT.

J is TRBJ1-4 and V is TRBV7-9, with no clear D. V was trimmed by 1 base and J by 11 bases, leaving 8 bases between them. The CDR3 loop spans 12 amino acids. The germline CDR1 and CDR2 sequences are SEHNR and FQNEAQ (reference sequence). The CDR3 bases are TGTGCCAGCAGCTTAGGGACGGGGAAACTGTTTTTT. Protein product: CASSLGTGKLFF.

Comments on this clonotype: It may be a read error: a sequence one base away is much more abundant. The genes are TRBV11-2 and TRBJ2-2, with a possible D match to TRBD2 (5 bases). The germline V gene has CDR1 SGHAT and CDR2 FQNNGV. The V gene lost 6 bases and the J gene lost 5 bases, with 13 bases spanning the gap. CDR3 size: 14 residues. The CDR3 bases are TGTGCCAGCAGTCCGCCCGGGGTGACCGGGGAGCTGTTTTTT. Its translation: CASSPPGVTGELFF.

The rearrangement uses TRBV25-1 and TRBJ1-2; D perhaps matches TRBD1 (6 bases). This CDR3 region has 12 residues. Trimming shortened V by 4 bases and J by 8 bases, and 11 bases separated the two germline ends. Germline CDR1 is MGHDK and CDR2 is SYGVNS. CDR3 sequence: CASSAGAQGYTF. The DNA for the CDR3 is TGTGCCAGCAGTGCAGGGGCGCAAGGCTACACCTTC.

Ten or more counts support this clonotype. V usage is TRBV2 and J usage is TRBJ2-6, with 10 bases lining up with TRBD1. Unmatched junction bases numbered 5, after V lost 4 bases and J lost 8 bases. This CDR3 contains 15 residues. Germline V gives CDR1 SNHLY, CDR2 FYNNEI. The CDR3 DNA sequence: TGTGCCAGCAGTGTGGACAGGGGGGTAACCAACGTCCTGACTTTC. This encodes CASSVDRGVTNVLTF.

J is TRBJ2-7 and V is TRBV9; tentatively, D is TRBD2 (6 bases). This CDR3 spans 17 amino acids. The germline CDR1 and CDR2 sequences are SGDLS and YYNGEE. The ends were cut back, 3 bases at V and 2 bases at J, with 21 bases in the middle. As DNA, the CDR3 is TGTGCCAGCAGCGAGCTGGACGGGGGTTCGTTTACCTACGAGCAGTACTTC. Its translation is CASSELDGGSFTYEQYF.

This clonotype was observed a single time. The CDR3 coding sequence is TGTGCCAGCAGTTTAAGGGCCCCGGCGGGAGGCTACACCTTC. As protein: CASSLRAPAGGYTF. The chain employs TRBV28 and TRBJ1-2; D ambiguous. Germline V gene data show CDR1 as MDHEN and CDR2 as SYDVKM. With 2 bases removed from V and 8 bases from J, the gap between germline ends came to 15 bases. The CDR3 runs 14 residues.

This clonotype was seen only a few times. This chain joins TRBV27 and TRBJ1-2; D remains unclear. There are 10 residues in the CDR3. Germline CDR1 is MNHEY and CDR2 is SMNVEV (reference sequence). Deletions cut 7 bases from V and 6 bases from J, with 6 bases between. CDR3 amino acids: CASIEDGYTF. In nucleotides, the CDR3 is TGTGCCAGCATAGAGGATGGCTACACCTTC.

CDR3 region: CASSLKITGDGYTF. CDR3 sequence (DNA): TGTGCCAGCAGCTTAAAGATCACAGGGGATGGCTACACCTTC. The chain uses TRBV7-2 and TRBJ1-2; TRBD1 matches 7 bases. With V trimmed by 2 bases and J by 6 bases, 6 bases remained unmatched. The CDR3 length is 14 residues. CDR1 is SGHTA and CDR2 is FQGNSA in the germline V gene. The full variable domain, completed using reference TRBV7-2 and TRBJ1-2, is GAGVSQSPSNKVTEKGKDVELRCDPISGHTALYWYRQSLGQGLEFLIYFQGNSAPDKSGLPSDRFSAERTGGSVSTLTIQRTQQEDSAVYLCASSLKITGDGYTFGSGTRLTVV.

As regards this clonotype: A single base separates this from a much larger clone, so it may be a read error. This rearrangement joins TRBV10-2 to TRBJ2-5; D not resolved. Germline V gene sequence: CDR1 WSHSY, CDR2 SAAADI. The CDR3 sequence is 15 residues long. CDR3 in amino acids: CASSQMTGRQEAQYF. The CDR3 nucleotides read TGTGCCAGCAGCCAGATGACCGGGCGCCAAGAGGCCCAGTACTTC.